A single sample gave rise to the 24 T cell receptor beta chains below, sequenced in a study of blood T cell repertoires in COVID-19. Repertoires were generated with immunoSEQ multiplex PCR, while TCRdb's copy carries only in-frame clones and drops some. The table lists roughly 260,000 clones, about 87% of them singletons. The sequenced sample was peripheral blood. These receptors were collected from a man in his fifties or sixties who had recovered from COVID-19.

V gene TRBV6-6 combines with J gene TRBJ1-6; the match to TRBD1 covers 7 bases. The CDR3 has 15 amino acids. Germline trimming cut 7 bases from V and 7 bases from J; bases unmatched to any gene: 10. Germline lookup yields CDR1 MNHNY and CDR2 SVGAGI (reference sequence). The CDR3 DNA sequence: TGTGCCAGCATTGCCGGGACAGCCTCAAATTCACCCCTCCACTTT. Its translation is CASIAGTASNSPLHF.

The J gene is TRBJ1-1, the V gene TRBV11-2; D uncertain. CDR3 length equals 14 residues. The germline V gene encodes CDR1 SGHAT and CDR2 FQNNGV. Trimming took 2 bases from V and 2 from J, leaving 9 bases between them. CDR3 in amino acids: CASSLYVANTEAFF. The CDR3 DNA sequence: TGTGCCAGCAGCTTATATGTGGCTAACACTGAAGCTTTCTTT. The complete variable domain, with remaining parts taken from reference TRBV11-2 and TRBJ1-1, reads EAGVAQSPRYKIIEKRQSVAFWCNPISGHATLYWYQQILGQGPKLLIQFQNNGVVDDSQLPKDRFSAERLKGVDSTLKIQPAKLEDSAVYLCASSLYVANTEAFFGQGTRLTVV.

This sequence joins TRBV5-1 and TRBJ1-4; D is possibly TRBD1 (5 bases). CDR3 length: 15 amino acids. The V and J ends lost 1 base and 6 bases respectively, with 13 bases between them. Germline-derived CDR1 and CDR2 are SGHRS and YFSETQ. The CDR3 spells CASSLSQGSYEKLFF. In nucleotides, the CDR3 is TGCGCCAGCAGCTTGTCCCAGGGATCGTATGAAAAACTGTTTTTT. The whole variable domain, remainder taken from reference TRBV5-1 and TRBJ1-4, is KAGVTQTPRYLIKTRGQQVTLSCSPISGHRSVSWYQQTPGQGLQFLFEYFSETQRNKGNFPGRFSGRQFSNSRSEMNVSTLELGDSALYLCASSLSQGSYEKLFFGSGTQLSVL.

The chain carries TRBV19 and TRBJ2-2, with 13 nucleotides matching TRBD2. J was trimmed by 6 bases and V by 6 bases; bases with no gene match: 10. This CDR3 is 17 amino acids long. CDR1 and CDR2 from the germline V gene are LNHDA and SQIVND (reference sequence). CDR3 DNA sequence: TGTGCCAGTAGCGACTTACTAGCGGGGGGGCAATCCGGGGAGCTGTTTTTT. This encodes CASSDLLAGGQSGELFF.

This clone appeared a single time. The chain couples TRBV6-4 to TRBJ2-7, with 10 nucleotides matching TRBD1. The CDR3 is 19 residues long. Trimming took 6 bases from V and 0 from J; bases not matched to a gene: 17. Per the germline V gene, CDR1 is MRHNA and CDR2 is SNTAGT. CDR3 loop: CASSAAEDRGFNSSYEQYF. CDR3 nucleotides: TGTGCCAGCAGCGCGGCCGAGGACAGGGGGTTTAATAGCTCCTACGAGCAGTACTTC.

This chain joins TRBV18 and TRBJ2-5; 10 bases match TRBD2. Germline CDR1 and CDR2: KGHSH and LQKENI. This CDR3 region has 15 residues. The V gene end was trimmed by 2 bases and the J gene end by 5 bases; junction bases not matched to a gene: 5. CDR3 loop: CASSPLAGGKETQYF. The CDR3 region has the DNA TGTGCCAGCTCACCATTAGCGGGGGGAAAGGAGACCCAGTACTTC. Full variable domain (remainder filled in from reference TRBV18 and TRBJ2-5): NAGVMQNPRHLVRRRGQEARLRCSPMKGHSHVYWYRQLPEEGLKFMVYLQKENIIDESGMPKERFSAEFPKEGPSILRIQQVVRGDSAAYFCASSPLAGGKETQYFGPGTRLLVL.

This chain connects TRBV5-4 to TRBJ1-2; possible D gene TRBD1, 5 bases. The V end lost 7 bases, the J end lost 8 bases, and 15 bases lay between the germline ends. The CDR3 is made up of 12 amino acids. CDR1 is SGHNT, CDR2 YYREEE, per germline (reference sequence). The CDR3 bases are TGTGCCAGCTCCAGGGTAACGACGGGCTACACCTTC. The encoded protein is CASSRVTTGYTF.

The genes are TRBV7-3 and TRBJ2-1; TRBD2 is a possible D gene (5 bases). Trimming pared 1 base from V and 6 bases from J, leaving 10 bases between. The CDR3 is 14 residues long. Germline CDR1 is SGHTA and CDR2 is FQGTGA. The CDR3 DNA follows: TGTGCCAGCAGCTTAATTGGAGGTGGCAATGAGCAGTTCTTC. Translated: CASSLIGGGNEQFF.

V is TRBV29-1 and J is TRBJ1-4; D is unresolved. Germline CDR1 is SQVTM and CDR2 is ANQGSEA. Trimming removed 4 bases at V and 8 bases at J, with 14 bases between. The CDR3 runs 13 residues. The CDR3 protein is CSVVAGSREKLFF. CDR3 nucleotides: TGCAGCGTTGTCGCGGGGAGTCGGGAAAAACTGTTTTTT.

The chain recombines TRBV3-1 (or the pseudogene TRBV3-2) with TRBJ2-7; D gene unclear. In germline, CDR1 is LGHDT, CDR2 YNNKEL (reference sequence). The ends were cut back, 0 bases at V and 5 bases at J, with 14 bases in the middle. The CDR3 totals 15 residues. Written as DNA, the CDR3 is TGTGCCAGCAGCCAAGATCTGATGGGCGTCGACGAGCAGTACTTC. It yields the protein CASSQDLMGVDEQYF.

This sequence joins TRBV6-1 and TRBJ1-1, with D maybe TRBD1 (5 bases). The CDR3 has 14 amino acids. V was shortened by 2 bases and J by 4 bases, with 11 bases between the two germline ends. CDR1 is MNHNS and CDR2 is SASEGT in the germline V gene. Here the CDR3 reads CASSEIRGVTEAFF. The CDR3 nucleotides read TGTGCCAGCAGTGAAATCCGGGGGGTCACTGAAGCTTTCTTT.

J is TRBJ2-7 and V is TRBV5-1; D is possibly TRBD2 (5 bases). This CDR3 has 16 residues. Germline-derived CDR1 and CDR2 are SGHRS and YFSETQ. Trimming took off 4 bases at V and 5 bases at J, with 22 bases between the two ends. CDR3 amino acids: CASSGGGPRVGDEQYF. The DNA for the CDR3 is TGCGCCAGCAGCGGAGGCGGACCTCGGGTCGGAGACGAGCAGTACTTC.

The chain is built from TRBV4-1 and TRBJ2-1, with D uncertain. The CDR3 runs to 17 residues. The germline V gene has CDR1 MGHRA and CDR2 YSYEKL. V was trimmed by 0 bases and J by 0 bases, leaving 12 bases between them. DNA of the CDR3: TGCGCCAGCAGCCAAGATCTCCCCCCCAGCTCCTACAATGAGCAGTTCTTC. This translates into CASSQDLPPSSYNEQFF.

The chain carries TRBV4-2 and TRBJ1-2; 8 nucleotides agree with TRBD1. There are 14 residues in the CDR3. Germline assignment: CDR1 LGHNA and CDR2 YNFKEQ. V was pared by 1 base and J by 7 bases, with 5 bases of the junction left unmatched. For the CDR3, the DNA is TGTGCCAGCAGCCAAGGCGGACAGGGAAGTGGCTACACCTTC. Its protein product is CASSQGGQGSGYTF.

The chain employs TRBV21-1 and TRBJ2-1; the tabulated D call, TRBD2, remains unverified against the DNA. TRBV21-1 is deemed a pseudogene. This CDR3 contains 15 residues. In nucleotides, the CDR3 is TGTGCCAGCAGCAACGAACCTAGCGATTCTGGAGGGCAGTTCTTC. Amino acids: CASSNEPSDSGGQFF.

The rearrangement joins TRBV5-1 to TRBJ2-2; D gene uncertain. V dropped 0 bases and J dropped 7 bases, with 7 bases sitting between them. CDR3 length: 13 amino acids. Germline CDR1 reads SGHRS; CDR2 reads YFSETQ. The CDR3: CASSLGQFGELFF. The CDR3 nucleotides read TGCGCCAGCAGCTTGGGGCAGTTCGGGGAGCTGTTTTTT.

The CDR3 DNA sequence: TGTGCCAGCAGCGGCCGAGGGCCCGAGTATGGCTACACCTTC. Protein: CASSGRGPEYGYTF. The chain links TRBV6-5 to TRBJ1-2; D uncertain. Germline V lookup: CDR1 MNHEY, CDR2 SVGAGI. Trimming cost V 6 bases and J 5 bases, with 16 bases left between them. The CDR3 sequence is 14 residues long.

This rearrangement joins TRBV7-9 to TRBJ2-2, with D possibly TRBD2 on 6 matching bases. Between the trimmed V and J ends, which lost 5 bases and 5 bases, there was a span of 18 bases. Germline V gene sequence: CDR1 SEHNR, CDR2 FQNEAQ (reference sequence). The CDR3 consists of 16 residues. The CDR3 nucleotides read TGTGCCAGCAGCCCCGGGGTTGGGGGGAAAACCGGGGAGCTGTTTTTT. Its protein product is CASSPGVGGKTGELFF. Combining the CDR3 with reference TRBV7-9 and TRBJ2-2 gives the whole variable domain DTGVSQNPRHKITKRGQNVTFRCDPISEHNRLYWYRQTLGQGPEFLTYFQNEAQLEKSRLLSDRFSAERPKGSFSTLEIQRTEQGDSAMYLCASSPGVGGKTGELFFGEGSRLTVL.

The V call is TRBV6-1, the J call TRBJ2-7; TRBD1 agrees at 7 bases. The CDR3 has 15 residues. Germline V gene sequence: CDR1 MNHNS, CDR2 SASEGT. The ends lost 0 bases at V and 3 bases at J; junction bases unmatched: 5. The CDR3 DNA follows: TGTGCCAGCAGTGAAGCGGACAGGAGGAACTACGAGCAGTACTTC. Translation: CASSEADRRNYEQYF.

This clone was seen only a few times. The chain couples TRBV19 to TRBJ1-1; TRBD1 agrees at 8 bases. The CDR3 is made up of 14 amino acids. V shed 5 bases, J shed 1 base, and the junction held 3 bases outside the gene matches. Germline CDR1 reads LNHDA; CDR2 reads SQIVND (reference sequence). The CDR3 loop is CASSARGPNTEAFF. The CDR3 DNA reads TGTGCCAGTAGTGCCAGGGGGCCGAACACTGAAGCTTTCTTT.

In its sample, this clone was seen once. This chain uses TRBV9 with TRBJ1-2; D uncertain. The V end was cut by 3 bases, the J end by 8 bases, with 17 bases between. The CDR3 has 14 amino acids. Germline V gene data show CDR1 as SGDLS and CDR2 as YYNGEE. The CDR3 here is CASSGNRDLQGYTF. Here the CDR3 DNA reads TGTGCCAGCAGCGGAAACAGAGACCTGCAGGGCTACACCTTC. Full variable domain (rest looked up from reference TRBV9 and TRBJ1-2): DSGVTQTPKHLITATGQRVTLRCSPRSGDLSVYWYQQSLDQGLQFLIQYYNGEERAKGNILERFSAQQFPDLHSELNLSSLELGDSALYFCASSGNRDLQGYTFGSGTRLTVV.

J is TRBJ2-3 and V is TRBV5-1; a possible D gene is TRBD2 (7 bases). V gave up 3 bases and J gave up 8 bases, with 16 bases separating them. The CDR3 consists of 14 residues. The germline CDR1 and CDR2 sequences are SGHRS and YFSETQ. CDR3 sequence reads: CASSSPGGAGTQYF. The CDR3 nucleotides read TGCGCCAGCAGCTCCCCTGGGGGGGCGGGTACGCAGTATTTT. Together with reference TRBV5-1 and TRBJ2-3, the CDR3 gives the full variable domain: KAGVTQTPRYLIKTRGQQVTLSCSPISGHRSVSWYQQTPGQGLQFLFEYFSETQRNKGNFPGRFSGRQFSNSRSEMNVSTLELGDSALYLCASSSPGGAGTQYFGPGTRLTVL.

J is TRBJ2-7 and V is TRBV7-2; D is possibly TRBD2 (5 bases). The V and J ends lost 4 bases and 4 bases respectively, with 14 bases between them. Germline V lookup: CDR1 SGHTA, CDR2 FQGNSA. This CDR3 contains 14 residues. CDR3 sequence (DNA): TGTGCCAGCAGCTCCGCCACTAGTCGATACGAGCAGTACTTC. Translation gives CASSSATSRYEQYF.

The J gene is TRBJ2-6, the V gene TRBV7-9; D is uncertain. Germline CDR1 and CDR2: SEHNR and FQNEAQ (reference sequence). The CDR3 runs to 13 residues. Trimming stripped 6 bases from V and 0 bases from J, with 3 bases between. CDR3 bases: TGTGCCAGCAGACACTCTGGGGCCAACGTCCTGACTTTC. It is translated as CASRHSGANVLTF.